The rows below give T cell receptor gamma chains drawn from one sample of a study of Vδ1+ human thymocytes. TCRdb re-called the multiplex PCR reads with CATT. Of roughly 30,000 gamma-chain clones in the sample, around 18% were seen once. Sequenced: Vdelta1+ gamma-delta thymocytes from the thymus. These receptors originate from a boy in the first two years of life who had congenital heart surgery. CDR3s include the opening cysteine and the closing phenylalanine or tryptophan. Where a row states a size, it is once, few, many or the class of an expanded clone; other rows omit it.

clone_size	v_call	j_call	cdr3_aa	cdr3_nt
few	TRGV5	TRGJ1/TRGJ2	CATWDSTGGKKLF	TGTGCCACCTGGGACAGCACCGGGGGTAAGAAACTCTTT
NA	TRGV5	TRGJ1/TRGJ2	CATWDSPQGLFDKKLF	TGTGCCACCTGGGACAGCCCACAGGGATTATTTGATAAGAAACTCTTT
few	TRGV2	TRGJ1/TRGJ2	CATWDGTYYKKLF	TGTGCCACCTGGGACGGTACATATTATAAGAAACTCTTT
NA	TRGV9	TRGJP	CALWEELGKKIKVF	TGTGCCTTGTGGGAAGAGTTGGGCAAAAAAATAAAGGTATTT
few	TRGV3	TRGJ1/TRGJ2	CATWDRPEGNYKKLF	TGTGCCACCTGGGACAGGCCCGAAGGGAATTATAAGAAACTCTTT
NA	TRGV9	TRGJ1/TRGJ2	CAPNCGHKKLF	TGTGCCCCGAACTGTGGTCATAAGAAACTCTTT
NA	TRGV5	TRGJ1/TRGJ2	CATWDADYYKKLF	TGTGCCACCTGGGACGCAGATTATTATAAGAAACTCTTT
NA	TRGV9	TRGJP	CALWRLELGKKIKVF	TGTGCCTTGTGGCGGTTAGAGTTGGGCAAAAAAATCAAGGTATTT
NA	TRGV9	TRGJ1/TRGJ2	CALWECNKKLF	TGTGCCTTGTGGGAGTGCAATAAGAAACTCTTT
NA	TRGV4	TRGJ1/TRGJ2	CATWDGNSNYYKKLF	TGTGCCACCTGGGACGGGAACTCGAATTATTATAAGAAACTCTTT
NA	TRGV5	TRGJP2	CATWDRGSSDWIKTF	TGTGCCACCTGGGACAGGGGTAGTAGTGATTGGATCAAGACGTTT
NA	TRGV3	TRGJ1/TRGJ2	CATWDRLRAPYYKKLF	TGTGCCACCTGGGACAGGCTTCGTGCGCCTTATTATAAGAAACTCTTT
NA	TRGV9	TRGJP	CALWEVRQELGKKIKVF	TGTGCCTTGTGGGAGGTGCGCCAAGAGTTGGGCAAAAAAATCAAGGTATTT
NA	TRGV4	TRGJ1/TRGJ2	CATWDGPGPQYYKKLF	TGTGCCACCTGGGATGGGCCCGGCCCGCAATATTATAAGAAACTCTTT
few	TRGV5	TRGJ1/TRGJ2	CATWEGGEKLF	TGTGCCACCTGGGAGGGCGGCGAGAAACTCTTT
few	TRGV2	TRGJP2	CATGSSSDWIKTF	TGTGCCACCGGGAGTAGTAGTGATTGGATCAAGACGTTT